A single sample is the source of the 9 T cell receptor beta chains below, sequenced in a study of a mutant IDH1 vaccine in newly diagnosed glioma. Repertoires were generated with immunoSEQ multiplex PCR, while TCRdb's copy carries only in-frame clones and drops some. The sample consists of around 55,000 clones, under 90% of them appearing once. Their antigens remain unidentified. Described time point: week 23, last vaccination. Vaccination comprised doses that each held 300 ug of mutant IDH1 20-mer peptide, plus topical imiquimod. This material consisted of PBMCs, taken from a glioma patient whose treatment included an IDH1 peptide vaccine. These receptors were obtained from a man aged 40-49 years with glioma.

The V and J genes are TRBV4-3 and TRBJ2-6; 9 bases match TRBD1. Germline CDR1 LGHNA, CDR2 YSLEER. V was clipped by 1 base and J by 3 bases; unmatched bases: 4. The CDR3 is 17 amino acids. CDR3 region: CASSQGTGVGGANVLTF. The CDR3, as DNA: TGCGCCAGCAGCCAAGGGACAGGGGTAGGTGGGGCCAACGTCCTGACTTTC.

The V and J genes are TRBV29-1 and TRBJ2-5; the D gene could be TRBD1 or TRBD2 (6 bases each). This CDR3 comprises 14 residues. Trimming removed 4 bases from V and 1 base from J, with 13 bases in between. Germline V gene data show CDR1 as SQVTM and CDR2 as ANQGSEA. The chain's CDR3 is CSVVTGGGQETQYF. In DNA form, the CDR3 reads TGCAGCGTTGTGACCGGGGGCGGCCAAGAGACCCAGTACTTC.

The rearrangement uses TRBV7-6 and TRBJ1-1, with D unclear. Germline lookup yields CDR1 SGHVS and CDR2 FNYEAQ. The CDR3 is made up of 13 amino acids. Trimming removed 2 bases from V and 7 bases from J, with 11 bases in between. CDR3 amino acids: CASSLSGPNEAFF. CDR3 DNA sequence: TGTGCCAGCAGCTTATCCGGGCCAAATGAAGCTTTCTTT.

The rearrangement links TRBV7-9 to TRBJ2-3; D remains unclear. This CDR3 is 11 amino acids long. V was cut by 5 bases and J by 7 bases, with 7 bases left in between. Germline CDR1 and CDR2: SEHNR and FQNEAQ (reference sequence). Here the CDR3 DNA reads TGTGCCAGCAGCCCCCAGAATACGCAGTATTTT. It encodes CASSPQNTQYF.

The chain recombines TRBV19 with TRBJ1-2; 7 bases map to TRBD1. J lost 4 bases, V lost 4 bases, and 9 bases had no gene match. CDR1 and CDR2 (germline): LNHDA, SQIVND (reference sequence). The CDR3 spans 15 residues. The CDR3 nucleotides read TGTGCCAGTAGTAACGACAGGGTCGGGTTCTATGGCTACACCTTC. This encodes CASSNDRVGFYGYTF.

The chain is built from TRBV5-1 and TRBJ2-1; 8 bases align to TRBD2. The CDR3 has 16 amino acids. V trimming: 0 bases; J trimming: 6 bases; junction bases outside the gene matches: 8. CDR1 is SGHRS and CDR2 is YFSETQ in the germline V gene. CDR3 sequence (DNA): TGCGCCAGCAGCTTGGGCGGGGGGCCGACCGTCAATGAGCAGTTCTTC. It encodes CASSLGGGPTVNEQFF.

CDR3 protein: CASSPGLGGFGETQYF. The DNA of the CDR3 is TGTGCCAGCTCACCAGGCCTAGGGGGATTTGGAGAGACCCAGTACTTC. The chain is built from TRBV18 and TRBJ2-5; possible D gene TRBD1, 6 bases. The germline V and J ends were trimmed by 2 bases and 4 bases, with 17 bases remaining between them. This CDR3 spans 16 amino acids. The germline V gene has CDR1 KGHSH and CDR2 LQKENI.

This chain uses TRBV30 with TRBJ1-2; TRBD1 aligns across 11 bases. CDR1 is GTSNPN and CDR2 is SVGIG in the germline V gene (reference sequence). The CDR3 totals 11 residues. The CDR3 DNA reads TGTGCTTCGGACAGGGGGCTTGGCTACACCTTC. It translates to CASDRGLGYTF.

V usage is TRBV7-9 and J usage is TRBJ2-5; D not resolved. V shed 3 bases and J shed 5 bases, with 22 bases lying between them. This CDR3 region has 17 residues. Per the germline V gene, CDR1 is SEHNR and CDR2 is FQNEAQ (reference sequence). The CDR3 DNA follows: TGTGCCAGCAGCTTCGAAATAGGTACACCCTTCTCGGAGACCCAGTACTTC. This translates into CASSFEIGTPFSETQYF.